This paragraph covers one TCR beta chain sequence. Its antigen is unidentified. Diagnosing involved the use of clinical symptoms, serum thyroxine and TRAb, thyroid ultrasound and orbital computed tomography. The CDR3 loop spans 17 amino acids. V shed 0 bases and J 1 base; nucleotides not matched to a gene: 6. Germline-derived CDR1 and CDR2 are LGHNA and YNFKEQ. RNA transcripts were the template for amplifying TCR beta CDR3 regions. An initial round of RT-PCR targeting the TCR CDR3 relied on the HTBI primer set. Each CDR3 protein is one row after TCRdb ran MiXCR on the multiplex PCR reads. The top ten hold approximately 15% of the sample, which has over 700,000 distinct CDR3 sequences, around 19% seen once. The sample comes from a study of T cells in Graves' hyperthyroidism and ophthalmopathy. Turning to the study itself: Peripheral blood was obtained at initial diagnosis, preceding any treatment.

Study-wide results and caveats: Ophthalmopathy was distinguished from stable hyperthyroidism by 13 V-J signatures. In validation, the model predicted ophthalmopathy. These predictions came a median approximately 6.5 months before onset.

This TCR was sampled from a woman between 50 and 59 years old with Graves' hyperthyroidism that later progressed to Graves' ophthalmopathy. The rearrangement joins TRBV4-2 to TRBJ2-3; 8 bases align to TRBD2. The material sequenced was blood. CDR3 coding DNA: TGTGCCAGCAGCCAAGATCCCCGGGGGGGGGGCACAGATACGCAGTATTTT. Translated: CASSQDPRGGGTDTQYF.